This T cell receptor beta chain derives from a study of T cells after posttransplantation cyclophosphamide. Study-level results: Later blood repertoires were often dominated by clones from the donor CD8+ memory compartment. Tissue-infiltrating T cells from skin or gut overlapped little with blood T cells. Recipient CMV seropositivity and CMV reactivation strongly tracked TRB clonality.

Method: immunoSEQ multiplex PCR; TCRdb's copy keeps in-frame clones and lacks some. This record lists approximately 41,000 clones, none seen once only, and the top ten clones contain 2.5%. V dropped 4 bases and J dropped 5 bases, with 6 bases sitting between them. The CDR3 is made up of 11 amino acids. Germline assignment: CDR1 MDHEN and CDR2 SYDVKM. This related bone marrow graft donor gave peripheral blood on the day of marrow donation. This clone was counted at least ten times. Its specificity is unknown. Sequencing was carried out using PBMCs. This TCR was sampled from a man aged 45-65 years in good health, CMV-negative, and a related stem cell transplant donor. V gene TRBV28 combines with J gene TRBJ2-7; D not certain. The CDR3 region has the DNA TGTGCCAGCAGTTCCCGGGACGAGCAGTACTTC. Its translation: CASSSRDEQYF.